The rows below give T cell receptor beta chains drawn from one sample of a study of blood T cell repertoires in COVID-19. This table comes from immunoSEQ multiplex PCR, and its TCRdb copy is limited to in-frame clones, with some not included. Of approximately 470,000 clones listed, approximately 86% are singletons. The specimen sequenced was PBMCs or T cells enriched from blood (not recorded which). The receptors were sampled from a woman aged 18-30 years who had recovered from COVID-19. The CDR3 runs from the conserved cysteine through the conserved F or W. The D gene is left open where the match is weak. Clone size, where shown, is once, few, many, or a class for clones that have expanded.

V	J	D	size	CDR3	DNA
TRBV12-3/TRBV12-4	TRBJ1-1	.	.	CASSSQGFTEAFF	TGTGCCAGCAGTTCACAGGGTTTCACTGAAGCTTTCTTT
TRBV15	TRBJ2-3	.	.	CATSRDTSRAGRDTQYF	TGTGCCACCAGCAGAGACACCAGTAGGGCGGGGAGAGATACGCAGTATTTT
TRBV5-4	TRBJ2-5	.	.	CASSAPGGGRETQYF	TGTGCCAGCAGCGCTCCTGGAGGGGGCCGGGAGACCCAGTACTTC
TRBV11-3	TRBJ2-5	TRBD2	once	CASSSMSGLAGWYQETQYF	TGTGCCAGCAGCTCAATGTCCGGACTAGCGGGGTGGTACCAAGAGACCCAGTACTTC
TRBV19	TRBJ1-2	.	.	CASSYFPAGNYGYTF	TGTGCCAGTAGCTACTTTCCAGCAGGGAACTATGGCTACACCTTC
TRBV28	TRBJ1-1	.	.	CASSTNEGRAFF	TGTGCCAGCAGTACAAATGAGGGTAGAGCTTTCTTT
TRBV6-5	TRBJ1-1	TRBD1	.	CASRPGTGYTEAFF	TGTGCCAGCAGGCCCGGGACAGGGTACACTGAAGCTTTCTTT
TRBV7-8	TRBJ2-2	.	.	CASSLGLPGLGGELFF	TGTGCCAGCAGCTTAGGATTGCCGGGACTGGGGGGGGAGCTGTTTTTT
TRBV27	TRBJ2-1	TRBD2	.	CASRSLAGGHNEQFF	TGTGCCAGCAGATCACTAGCGGGGGGACACAATGAGCAGTTCTTC
TRBV9	TRBJ2-3	TRBD2	.	CASSGGDYSDTQYF	TGTGCCAGCAGCGGAGGGGACTACTCAGATACGCAGTATTTT
TRBV9	TRBJ1-4	TRBD1	.	CASSAGGQDSNEKLFF	TGTGCCAGCAGCGCGGGTGGACAGGACTCTAATGAAAAACTGTTTTTT
TRBV7-2	TRBJ2-1	TRBD2	.	CASSGIAGGLSYNEQFF	TGTGCCAGCAGCGGTATAGCGGGGGGCCTTTCCTACAATGAGCAGTTCTTC
TRBV29-1	TRBJ2-3	.	once	CSVLRGGSWTDTQYF	TGCAGCGTCCTCAGGGGCGGAAGTTGGACAGATACGCAGTATTTT
TRBV21-1	TRBJ1-1	.	.	CASSKEATEAFF	TGTGCCAGCAGCAAAGAAGCGACTGAAGCTTTCTTT
TRBV13	TRBJ1-2	.	few	CASSLWRGYGYTF	TGTGCCAGCAGCTTATGGAGAGGCTATGGCTACACCTTC
TRBV12-5	TRBJ2-5	TRBD2	.	CASGLPRLAGRQETQYF	TGTGCTAGTGGTTTGCCCCGACTAGCGGGGAGACAAGAGACCCAGTACTTC
TRBV6-6	TRBJ1-4	.	once	CASSYHTGRGEKLFF	TGTGCCAGCAGTTACCACACAGGAAGGGGCGAAAAACTGTTTTTT
TRBV4-1	TRBJ1-2	.	.	CASSPTREGNGEGYTF	TGCGCCAGCAGCCCCACCCGGGAAGGGAACGGGGAAGGCTACACCTTC
TRBV18	TRBJ2-1	TRBD1	.	CASSPLGTGGSEQFF	TGTGCCAGCTCACCACTCGGGACAGGGGGCAGTGAGCAGTTCTTC
TRBV27	TRBJ1-2	TRBD1	.	CASSLSQGAANGYTF	TGTGCCAGCAGTTTATCTCAGGGGGCGGCTAATGGCTACACCTTC
TRBV2	TRBJ2-1	TRBD2	.	CASSRTSGDNEQFF	TGTGCCAGCAGTAGGACTAGCGGCGACAATGAGCAGTTCTTC
TRBV5-1	TRBJ1-1	.	few	CASSLAPGNTEAFF	TGCGCCAGCAGCTTGGCACCAGGTAACACTGAAGCTTTCTTT
TRBV21-1	TRBJ1-5	.	once	CASPREGAMSNQPQHF	TGTGCCAGCCCCAGAGAAGGGGCGATGAGCAATCAGCCCCAGCATTTT
TRBV19	TRBJ2-1	.	.	CASADSHNEQFF	TGTGCCAGTGCGGACAGCCACAATGAGCAGTTCTTC
TRBV30	TRBJ1-2	.	once	CAWSVSQPPDYTF	TGTGCCTGGAGTGTTTCACAACCGCCTGACTACACCTTC
TRBV3-1/TRBV3-2	TRBJ2-7	TRBD1	.	CASSHASGQGIYEQYF	TGTGCCAGCAGCCATGCAAGCGGACAGGGGATCTACGAGCAGTACTTC
TRBV12-3/TRBV12-4	TRBJ1-2	.	.	CASSVSGYIGYTF	TGTGCCAGCAGTGTATCAGGGTATATCGGCTACACCTTC
TRBV19	TRBJ1-5	.	.	CASTGGNQPQHF	TGTGCCAGTACAGGGGGCAATCAGCCCCAGCATTTT
TRBV5-1	TRBJ1-2	.	.	CASSLAAPDSLYTF	TGCGCCAGCAGCTTGGCAGCCCCGGACAGCCTCTACACCTTC
TRBV5-1	TRBJ2-3	TRBD2	.	CASSSPGLAGGRDTQYF	TGCGCCAGCAGCTCACCGGGACTAGCGGGGGGTAGAGATACGCAGTATTTT
TRBV11-2	TRBJ1-1	.	.	CASSLYRDMNTEAFF	TGTGCCAGCAGCTTGTACAGAGACATGAACACTGAAGCTTTCTTT
TRBV10-1	TRBJ2-5	.	.	CASTGSKTQYF	TGCGCCAGCACAGGTTCGAAGACCCAGTACTTC
TRBV9	TRBJ2-7	.	.	CASSAGLYSYEQYF	TGTGCCAGCAGCGCCGGACTATACTCCTACGAGCAGTACTTC
TRBV2	TRBJ2-7	TRBD2	.	CASRPGLAGFYEQYF	TGTGCCAGCAGACCTGGACTAGCGGGCTTCTACGAGCAGTACTTC
TRBV30	TRBJ2-3	.	.	CAWTDRRGPGTQYF	TGTGCCTGGACGGACCGGAGGGGCCCCGGGACGCAGTATTTT
TRBV11-2	TRBJ1-2	.	.	CASSLVAGRGYTF	TGTGCCAGCAGCTTGGTAGCAGGGCGAGGCTACACCTTC
TRBV28	TRBJ1-5	.	few	CASSPRGFNQPQHF	TGTGCCAGCAGTCCTAGGGGGTTCAATCAGCCCCAGCATTTT
TRBV3-1/TRBV3-2	TRBJ2-2	.	.	CASSFLVPRRDGELFF	TGTGCCAGCAGCTTCCTCGTCCCCCGCAGGGACGGGGAGCTGTTTTTT
TRBV28	TRBJ1-3	TRBD1	.	CASSIYRDREGNTIYF	TGTGCCAGCAGCATATACCGGGACAGAGAGGGAAACACCATATATTTT
TRBV30	TRBJ1-5	TRBD1	.	CAWSRGADQPQHF	TGTGCCTGGTCCAGGGGGGCCGATCAGCCCCAGCATTTT
TRBV6-2/TRBV6-3	TRBJ2-2	.	few	CASSYDRNTGELFF	TGTGCCAGCAGTTATGACAGGAACACCGGGGAGCTGTTTTTT